This T cell receptor (beta chain) was identified in a study of OX40 agonist ivuxolimab in advanced cancers. Study overall: Subjects had a mean age of about 65 years, with a range of roughly 20 to 80; roughly 80% were male.

Clones were sequenced by immunoSEQ multiplex PCR, and TCRdb holds only the in-frame ones, with some missing. This sample has 84,000 or so clones, with roughly 82% found just once. Study-level results: The study observed clonal expansion of CD4+ and CD8+ blood T cells by week 6 at 0.1 to 3.0 mg/kg.

To note about this clone: What it recognizes is unknown.

CDR1 and CDR2 (germline): SGHAT, FQNNGV. Trimming took off 4 bases at V and 6 bases at J, with 13 bases between the two ends. CDR3 size: 13 residues. The specimen was CD4+ or CD8+ T cells sorted from blood, collected in a trial of the OX40 agonist ivuxolimab. The J gene is TRBJ2-7, the V gene TRBV11-2; a possible D gene is TRBD2 (5 bases). This clonotype originated in an adult with an advanced solid tumor such as melanoma, head and neck, liver or kidney cancer. CDR3 in amino acids: CASSWEPTGEQYV. CDR3 DNA: TGTGCCAGCAGCTGGGAGCCCACGGGCGAGCAGTACGTC.